This T cell receptor beta chain was documented in a study of CD8 T cells in ankylosing spondylitis. Study-wide results and caveats: Researchers report that disease-linked clones proved CD8+ and relatively rare in peripheral blood. Previous work reported some of these motif variants in the synovial fluid and blood of reactive arthritis. Within matched ankylosing spondylitis synovial fluid, disease-linked clones were reportedly significantly enriched.

There are 16 residues in the CDR3. Germline V lookup: CDR1 SGDLS, CDR2 YYNGEE. Trimming took off 0 bases at V and 0 bases at J, with 10 bases between the two ends. By sample fraction, this clonotype is medium-sized. Its antigen is as yet unknown. Quantitative 5'-RACE was performed with molecular barcodes, and it yielded the TCR beta libraries. TCRdb re-analysed the 5' RACE reads in MiXCR, keeping a single row per CDR3 protein. The data contain about 42,000 distinct CDR3 sequences, roughly 2.6% of them singletons. Sequenced: blood, either unsorted or a sorted T cell fraction (not recorded which). The chain recombines TRBV9 with TRBJ1-3; D is uncertain. The clonotype comes from a male donor with ankylosing spondylitis or in good health (not recorded which). Here the CDR3 DNA reads TGTGCCAGCAGCGTAGAACCAGCTCCCTCTGGAAACACCATATATTTT. This encodes CASSVEPAPSGNTIYF. The full variable domain, in which reference TRBV9 and TRBJ1-3 provide the parts outside the CDR3, is DSGVTQTPKHLITATGQRVTLRCSPRSGDLSVYWYQQSLDQGLQFLIQYYNGEERAKGNILERFSAQQFPDLHSELNLSSLELGDSALYFCASSVEPAPSGNTIYFGEGSWLTVV.